One sample yielded the 30 T cell receptor beta chains listed below, sequenced in a study of shared clonotypes between healthy human individuals (dated by TCRdb to 2018 to 2021). The library came from the immunoSEQ multiplex PCR assay. TCRdb carries this immuneACCESS record with in-frame sequences only. Its versions omit some clonotypes, under half of them owing to an unresolved V gene in the studies checked, with the rest unexplained. The sample profile shows approximately 810,000 clones; roughly 92% of them were found once. The top ten constitute under 30% of the sample. CD8 naive samples consisted of CD45RO-negative cells that were positively selected for CCR7, yielding a CD45RA+CCR7+ population without TemRA cells. Sequencing was performed on naive CD8+ T cells sorted from blood. Reading the label with the study, this specimen's cell subset or site is: CD45RA+CCR7+. The receptors come from a man aged 25 to 45 in good health.

Remarks on this clone: Additional DNA sequences in this sample encode the identical CDR3. The chain combines TRBV27 with TRBJ2-1; TRBD2 agrees at 13 bases. Germline lookup yields CDR1 MNHEY and CDR2 SMNVEV (reference sequence). With V trimmed by 4 bases and J by 5 bases, 2 bases remained unmatched. The CDR3 has 15 residues. CDR3: CASSSGLAGNNEQFF. CDR3 nucleotides: TGTGCCAGCAGTTCGGGACTAGCGGGAAACAATGAGCAGTTCTTC.

This clone has only a few counts. J is TRBJ1-2 and V is TRBV7-9; D is ambiguous. Germline CDR1 reads SEHNR; CDR2 reads FQNEAQ (reference sequence). Trimming shortened V by 4 bases and J by 4 bases, and 7 bases separated the two germline ends. The CDR3 covers 12 residues. CDR3: CASSSEPYGYTF. CDR3 coding DNA: TGTGCCAGCAGCTCCGAGCCCTATGGCTACACCTTC.

This rearrangement joins TRBV29-1 to TRBJ2-1; 10 bases line up with TRBD1. The CDR3 contains 16 residues. CDR1 and CDR2 (germline): SQVTM, ANQGSEA. Trimming cost V 3 bases and J 4 bases; bases outside gene matches: 9. The CDR3 here is CSVEGHGDRGYNEQFF. The DNA of the CDR3 is TGCAGCGTTGAGGGCCACGGGGACAGGGGTTACAATGAGCAGTTCTTC.

Written as DNA, the CDR3 is TGTGCCAGTAGTGTCAGGGACAGCTCCTACGAGCAGTACTTC. Amino acid sequence: CASSVRDSSYEQYF. The chain carries TRBV19 and TRBJ2-7, with 7 bases aligning to TRBD1. The J segment lost 0 bases and the V segment lost 5 bases, leaving 4 bases of the junction unmatched. CDR1 and CDR2 (germline): LNHDA, SQIVND (reference sequence). The CDR3 sequence is 14 residues long.

CDR3: CASSQATPPGDYEQYF. For the CDR3, the DNA is TGCGCCAGCAGCCAAGCTACACCCCCCGGAGACTACGAGCAGTACTTC. The gene calls are TRBV4-1 and TRBJ2-7; D ambiguous. There are 16 residues in the CDR3. Germline CDR1 MGHRA, CDR2 YSYEKL. V was trimmed by 1 base and J by 3 bases, leaving 16 bases between them.

This chain links TRBV6-5 with TRBJ2-5; D may be TRBD1 (6 bases). With 0 bases removed from V and 1 base from J, the gap between germline ends came to 12 bases. The CDR3 contains 16 residues. The germline V gene has CDR1 MNHEY and CDR2 SVGAGI. CDR3: CASSYSPGAPQETQYF. CDR3 sequence (DNA): TGTGCCAGCAGTTACTCGCCAGGGGCCCCCCAAGAGACCCAGTACTTC.

CDR3 sequence reads: CASSLADGKNTEAFF. DNA of the CDR3: TGTGCCAGCAGCTTAGCGGACGGGAAGAACACTGAAGCTTTCTTT. V usage is TRBV7-9 and J usage is TRBJ1-1; D unresolved. V gave up 0 bases and J gave up 1 base, with 9 bases separating them. CDR1 and CDR2 from the germline V gene are SEHNR and FQNEAQ (reference sequence). The CDR3 contains 15 residues. Looking up the rest from reference TRBV7-9 and TRBJ1-1 gives the full variable domain: DTGVSQNPRHKITKRGQNVTFRCDPISEHNRLYWYRQTLGQGPEFLTYFQNEAQLEKSRLLSDRFSAERPKGSFSTLEIQRTEQGDSAMYLCASSLADGKNTEAFFGQGTRLTVV.

The J gene is TRBJ2-7, the V gene TRBV15; D gene ambiguous. V dropped 0 bases and J dropped 3 bases, with 15 bases sitting between them. The CDR3 runs to 16 residues. Germline V lookup: CDR1 LNHNV, CDR2 YYDKDF (reference sequence). CDR3 bases: TGTGCCACCAGCAGAGATCCCTCCCGGGCCGACTACGAGCAGTACTTC. As protein: CATSRDPSRADYEQYF. Together with reference TRBV15 and TRBJ2-7, the CDR3 gives the full variable domain: DAMVIQNPRYQVTQFGKPVTLSCSQTLNHNVMYWYQQKSSQAPKLLFHYYDKDFNNEADTPDNFQSRRPNTSFCFLDIRSPGLGDTAMYLCATSRDPSRADYEQYFGPGTRLTVT.

The chain carries TRBV28 and TRBJ2-7; 8 nucleotides agree with TRBD1. Germline CDR1 is MDHEN and CDR2 is SYDVKM. This CDR3 region has 15 residues. The V gene end was trimmed by 5 bases and the J gene end by 4 bases; junction bases not matched to a gene: 10. CDR3 in DNA: TGTGCCAGCAGTATCCGGGCCAGGGGGCCGTACGAGCAGTACTTC. Protein product: CASSIRARGPYEQYF.

This sequence joins TRBV27 and TRBJ1-1, with D tentatively TRBD1 (5 bases). CDR1 is MNHEY, CDR2 SMNVEV, per germline (reference sequence). CDR3 size: 13 residues. V was cut by 3 bases and J by 5 bases, with 10 bases left in between. The CDR3 coding sequence is TGTGCCAGCAGTTTTGGGGGGGGGACTGAAGCTTTCTTT. Amino acids: CASSFGGGTEAFF.

The chain couples TRBV5-4 to TRBJ2-2; 13 positions agree with TRBD2. Germline lookup yields CDR1 SGHNT and CDR2 YYREEE (reference sequence). The CDR3 loop spans 19 amino acids. The trim removed 4 bases at V and 1 base at J, leaving 10 bases unmatched. This chain's CDR3 is CASSEIPGLAGMNTGELFF. The CDR3 DNA reads TGTGCCAGCAGCGAGATACCGGGACTAGCGGGAATGAACACCGGGGAGCTGTTTTTT.

As for this clone: Other DNA sequences of this sample code for an identical CDR3. This chain uses TRBV15 with TRBJ2-3; TRBD2 might be the D (5 bases). The CDR3 has 14 residues. V lost 0 bases and J lost 3, with 7 bases in between. Germline assignment: CDR1 LNHNV and CDR2 YYDKDF (reference sequence). CDR3 bases: TGTGCCACCAGCAGAGATAGAGGGACAGATACGCAGTATTTT. Translated: CATSRDRGTDTQYF.

The chain links TRBV7-6 to TRBJ2-1; TRBD2 matches 14 bases. CDR1 SGHVS and CDR2 FNYEAQ come from the germline V gene. This CDR3 contains 21 residues. V lost 2 bases, J lost 6 bases, and 18 bases stayed unmatched. The CDR3 nucleotides read TGTGCCAGCAGCTTAAGGTCGGGAGTAGGGACTAGCGGGAGTAGCGTCAATGAGCAGTTCTTC. It translates to CASSLRSGVGTSGSSVNEQFF. Variable domain in full (rest from reference TRBV7-6 and TRBJ2-1): GAGVSQSPRYKVTKRGQDVALRCDPISGHVSLYWYRQALGQGPEFLTYFNYEAQQDKSGLPNDRFSAERPEGSISTLTIQRTEQRDSAMYRCASSLRSGVGTSGSSVNEQFFGPGTRLTVL.

This chain uses TRBV7-6 with TRBJ2-2; 9 bases map to TRBD2. CDR1 SGHVS and CDR2 FNYEAQ come from the germline V gene. V was clipped by 1 base and J by 7 bases; unmatched bases: 7. The CDR3 is made up of 16 amino acids. The CDR3: CASSLGVAGVSGELFF. For the CDR3, the DNA is TGTGCCAGCAGCTTAGGGGTAGCGGGAGTAAGCGGGGAGCTGTTTTTT.

The chain uses TRBV11-2 and TRBJ2-7, with D perhaps assigned TRBD1 or TRBD2 (6 bases each). This CDR3 is built from 13 residues. Germline CDR1 and CDR2: SGHAT and FQNNGV. V lost 5 bases, J lost 5 bases, and 13 bases lay in between. The CDR3 DNA reads as TGTGCCAGCAGCCCTCGACGGGGGCACGAGCAGTACTTC. Translating gives CASSPRRGHEQYF.

The chain carries TRBV6-6 and TRBJ2-1; D is perhaps TRBD1 or TRBD2 (5 bases each). The CDR3 sequence is 16 residues long. Per the germline V gene, CDR1 is MNHNY and CDR2 is SVGAGI (reference sequence). V was pared by 4 bases and J by 7 bases, with 20 bases between. The CDR3 loop is CASSSRSGTMRNEQFF. The CDR3 bases are TGTGCCAGCAGTTCGCGATCCGGGACGATGAGAAATGAGCAGTTCTTC.

This clone occurred once. The V gene is TRBV9, the J gene TRBJ1-2; 9 bases map to TRBD1. V shed 6 bases and J 5 bases; nucleotides not matched to a gene: 11. Germline lookup yields CDR1 SGDLS and CDR2 YYNGEE. The CDR3 is made up of 15 amino acids. The CDR3 region is CASTSELGQGYGYTF. The CDR3 DNA is TGTGCCAGCACATCAGAGTTGGGACAGGGTTATGGCTACACCTTC.

This clone was found once. The chain is built from TRBV9 and TRBJ2-3, with D perhaps matching TRBD1 (6 bases). V lost 3 bases and J lost 0, with 14 bases in between. This CDR3 comprises 16 residues. The V gene's germline CDR1 is SGDLS and CDR2 YYNGEE. CDR3 DNA sequence: TGTGCCAGCAGCGCCGAGGACAGTCTCAGCACAGATACGCAGTATTTT. Translated, it gives CASSAEDSLSTDTQYF.

This clone occurred once. The J gene is TRBJ2-5, the V gene TRBV10-2; no firm D call. The CDR3 has 13 residues. Germline-derived CDR1 and CDR2 are WSHSY and SAAADI. Trimming left V 4 bases short and J 2 bases short, with 8 bases between. Here the CDR3 reads CASSGALQETQYF. CDR3 nucleotides: TGCGCCAGCAGTGGTGCGTTACAAGAGACCCAGTACTTC.

This rearrangement joins TRBV6-6 to TRBJ2-7; TRBD1 is a possible D gene (5 bases). The V gene's germline CDR1 is MNHNY and CDR2 SVGAGI (reference sequence). Trimming shortened V by 5 bases and J by 3 bases, and 17 bases separated the two germline ends. The CDR3 extends over 15 amino acids. The CDR3 region is CASSGHQGPGYEQYF. CDR3 in DNA: TGTGCCAGCAGTGGACATCAGGGTCCGGGCTACGAGCAGTACTTC.

This chain joins TRBV29-1 and TRBJ2-7; weak D call: TRBD1 (6 bases). The germline CDR1 and CDR2 sequences are SQVTM and ANQGSEA. The V gene lost 3 bases and the J gene lost 3 bases, with 12 bases spanning the gap. CDR3 length equals 13 residues. CDR3 sequence: CSVESGTNYEQYF. CDR3 nucleotides: TGCAGCGTTGAGTCCGGGACAAACTACGAGCAGTACTTC.

V and J are TRBV27 and TRBJ2-7; 8 bases match TRBD2. This CDR3 region has 14 residues. V lost 7 bases to trimming and J lost 3 bases; unmatched junction nucleotides: 8. Germline CDR1 is MNHEY and CDR2 is SMNVEV (reference sequence). The CDR3 DNA is TGTGCCAGCAATGAGCGGGGGCCATTCTACGAGCAGTACTTC. It is translated as CASNERGPFYEQYF.

The chain combines TRBV9 with TRBJ2-2; weak D call: TRBD2 (6 bases). Trimming took off 2 bases at V and 4 bases at J, with 18 bases between the two ends. Per the germline V gene, CDR1 is SGDLS and CDR2 is YYNGEE. The length of the CDR3 is 17 residues. The CDR3: CASSVSWVAGFTGELFF. The DNA of the CDR3 is TGTGCCAGCAGCGTTTCATGGGTTGCGGGATTCACCGGGGAGCTGTTTTTT.

A single count supports this clone. The chain carries TRBV5-4 and TRBJ2-1, with D unresolved. The germline V gene has CDR1 SGHNT and CDR2 YYREEE (reference sequence). The CDR3 runs 12 residues. V was cut by 4 bases and J by 7 bases, with 9 bases left in between. CDR3 DNA: TGTGCCAGCAGCCAGGTTACAAATGAGCAGTTCTTC. Translated: CASSQVTNEQFF.

This sequence joins TRBV7-3 and TRBJ2-5, with TRBD2 identical over 8 bases. Trimming at V came to 4 bases and at J to 0 bases, leaving 7 bases not matched to a gene. Germline V gene data show CDR1 as SGHTA and CDR2 as FQGTGA. This CDR3 contains 16 residues. CDR3 protein: CASSSAPGGDQETQYF. The CDR3 DNA reads TGTGCCAGCAGCTCGGCCCCCGGGGGGGACCAAGAGACCCAGTACTTC. The entire variable domain, with the rest obtained from reference TRBV7-3 and TRBJ2-5, is as follows: GAGVSQTPSNKVTEKGKYVELRCDPISGHTALYWYRQSLGQGPEFLIYFQGTGAADDSGLPNDRFFAVRPEGSVSTLKIQRTERGDSAVYLCASSSAPGGDQETQYFGPGTRLLVL.

The rearrangement links TRBV6-5 to TRBJ1-4, with a tentative D call TRBD1 (6 bases). Germline V CDR1 and CDR2: MNHEY, SVGAGI. The CDR3 is made up of 14 amino acids. Trimming took 6 bases from V and 8 from J, leaving 16 bases between them. This CDR3 reads CASSYRVLGEKLFF. The CDR3 DNA sequence: TGTGCCAGCAGCTACAGGGTCTTAGGAGAAAAACTGTTTTTT.

The chain links TRBV29-1 to TRBJ2-1; 7 bases agree with TRBD2. CDR3 length: 15 amino acids. Per germline, CDR1 SQVTM and CDR2 ANQGSEA. Germline trimming cut 3 bases from V and 2 bases from J; bases unmatched to any gene: 7. The CDR3, as DNA: TGCAGCGTTGACCTAGCGGACCCCACCTACAATGAGCAGTTCTTC. Amino acids: CSVDLADPTYNEQFF.

V is TRBV2 and J is TRBJ2-5, with D unresolved. Trimming stripped 0 bases from V and 5 bases from J, with 4 bases between. There are 12 residues in the CDR3. The germline V gene has CDR1 SNHLY and CDR2 FYNNEI. This CDR3 is CASSEATETQYF. The CDR3 nucleotides read TGTGCCAGCAGTGAAGCTACGGAGACCCAGTACTTC.

The rearrangement joins TRBV10-3 to TRBJ2-7; 12 bases match TRBD2. Trimming at V came to 3 bases and at J to 4 bases, leaving 4 bases not matched to a gene. Germline CDR1 reads ENHRY; CDR2 reads SYGVKD. The CDR3 runs 15 residues. For the CDR3, the DNA is TGTGCCATCAGTGATCTAGCGGGAGGGGTGTACGAGCAGTACTTC. Translated: CAISDLAGGVYEQYF.

The chain is built from TRBV10-2 and TRBJ2-2; no definite D call. Deletions cut 6 bases from V and 0 bases from J, with 26 bases between. This CDR3 is built from 20 residues. Germline V CDR1 and CDR2: WSHSY, SAAADI. The CDR3 DNA follows: TGCGCCAGCAGAATATCCACTGAGGCGGCCACCGATTCGAACACCGGGGAGCTGTTTTTT. It yields the protein CASRISTEAATDSNTGELFF.